Presented here are 8 T cell receptor beta chains from one specimen sequenced in a study of blood T cell repertoires in acute mononucleosis. Method: immunoSEQ multiplex PCR; TCRdb's copy keeps in-frame clones and lacks some. Found here are 2,000 to 2,500 clones, around 27% of them singletons; the top ten hold 44%. Noted time point: acute infectious mononucleosis, at clinical presentation within 2 weeks of symptom onset (visit 1). The sample in question was EBV YVL epitope tetramer+ CD8+ T cells sorted from PBMCs, obtained during acute infectious mononucleosis. Subset here: CD8 T cells binding a tetramer with EBV BRLF1 109-117 peptide (YVL-BR). These receptors all stem from a woman younger than 35 with infectious mononucleosis caused by EBV.

This clone was seen a few times. The chain recombines TRBV5-6 with TRBJ2-1; D unresolved. The CDR3 runs 14 residues. Germline CDR1 SGHDT, CDR2 YYEEEE. Trimming left V 10 bases short and J 3 bases short, with 17 bases between. The CDR3 reads CAWSSSPLYNEQFF. In nucleotides, the CDR3 is TGTGCCTGGAGCTCCTCCCCCCTCTACAATGAGCAGTTCTTC.

A remark on this clone: This likely reflects a read error, since a far larger clone is one base away. This chain links TRBV11-2 with TRBJ2-7, with 7 bases that match TRBD2. The DNA end lines up better with TRBJ2-1; the J call may be wrong. Per the germline V gene, CDR1 is SGHAT and CDR2 is FQNNGV. The CDR3 is made up of 16 amino acids. The CDR3: CASSSTLPAGANEQFF. The DNA for the CDR3 is TGTGCCAGCAGCTCAACACTGCCTGCGGGAGCCAATGAGCAGTTCTTC.

The V and J genes are TRBV11-3 and TRBJ1-2; TRBD1 agrees at 7 bases. The junction had 6 bases not matched to a gene; V was cut back by 5 bases and J by 6 bases. The CDR3 sequence is 13 residues long. The V gene's germline CDR1 is SGHNT and CDR2 YENEEA. CDR3 region: CASSHATGNGYTF. CDR3 nucleotide sequence: TGTGCCAGCAGCCACGCGACAGGGAATGGCTACACCTTC.

This clone was found a few times. The chain uses TRBV5-6 and TRBJ2-1; D gene ambiguous. The CDR3 is made up of 11 amino acids. Germline CDR1 is SGHDT and CDR2 is YYEEEE. Trimming took 5 bases from V and 12 from J, leaving 12 bases between them. The DNA of the CDR3 is TGTGCCAGCAGTCCCATGTTCGTGCAGTTCTTC. Its translation: CASSPMFVQFF.

As regards this clone: At one boundary the junction diverges from the germline segment, which might be a read error. V usage is TRBV11-2 and J usage is TRBJ2-3; TRBD1 aligns across 10 bases. Looked up from germline, CDR1 is SGHAT and CDR2 is FQNNGV. The CDR3 has 15 amino acids. The CDR3 nucleotides read TGTGCCAGCAGGGCCGGGACAGGGGTCACAGATACGCGGTATTTT. Its translation: CASRAGTGVTDTRYF. The complete variable domain, with remaining parts taken from reference TRBV11-2 and TRBJ2-3, reads EAGVAQSPRYKIIEKRQSVAFWCNPISGHATLYWYQQILGQGPKLLIQFQNNGVVDDSQLPKDRFSAERLKGVDSTLKIQPAKLEDSAVYLCASRAGTGVTDTRYFGPGTRLTVL.

The table lists this clone with a few counts. The junction does not match germline at one end; this may be a read error. The chain uses TRBV5-6 and TRBJ2-1; D call uncertain. CDR3 length equals 13 residues. Germline values: CDR1 SGHDT, CDR2 YYEEEE. CDR3 sequence: CASSFFSGNGQFF. The CDR3, as DNA: TGTGCCAGCAGCTTTTTTAGTGGGAATGGGCAGTTCTTC.

This clone was seen only a few times. This likely traces to a read error, being one base from a far larger clone. The CDR3 region has the DNA TGCAGCGTTGGGGTAGCGCCGTACAATGAGCAGTTCTTC. Residues: CSVGVAPYNEQFF. The V and J genes are TRBV29-1 and TRBJ2-1; D is perhaps TRBD2 (5 bases). This CDR3 spans 13 amino acids. Trimming removed 4 bases from V and 4 bases from J, with 11 bases in between. CDR1 is SQVTM, CDR2 ANQGSEA, per germline.

There are a few counts of this clone. The chain's CDR3 is CASSLDPGYNEQFF. The DNA for the CDR3 is TGTGCCAGCAGCTTAGATCCCGGTTACAATGAGCAGTTCTTC. The chain has TRBV30 and TRBJ2-1; no clear D gene. CDR1 is GTSNPN, CDR2 SVGIG, per germline (reference sequence). CDR3 length: 14 amino acids. The V end lost 8 bases, the J end lost 4 bases, and 18 bases lay between the germline ends.